This TCR beta chain emerged from a study of blood T cell repertoires in COVID-19. Here immunoSEQ multiplex PCR was the method, and the copy in TCRdb shows in-frame clones only, minus some. The data show about 160,000 clones, with roughly 88% seen just once and 1.2% held by the top ten. Germline V CDR1 and CDR2: SGHNT, YYREEE (reference sequence). Trimming took 0 bases from V and 4 from J, leaving 15 bases between them. This CDR3 spans 16 amino acids. This sequence was found in a man between 60 and 70 years old who had recovered from COVID-19. The gene calls are TRBV5-4 and TRBJ2-3; maybe TRBD2 (5 bases). What was sequenced was peripheral blood. This CDR3 is CASSLALDLTSDTQYF. CDR3 nucleotides: TGTGCCAGCAGCTTGGCACTAGATCTGACGTCAGATACGCAGTATTTT.